This TCR beta chain is from a study of T cell clusters in autoimmune cytopenias. Each sample's input was around 270 ng genomic DNA, 38,000 or so genome equivalents. Germline CDR1 is MNHEY and CDR2 is SVGAGI. CDR3 size: 16 residues. One tube held mixed TRB-A and TRB-B primer pools for touch-down PCR. TCRdb processed the multiplex PCR reads again and assigns one entry to each CDR3 protein, with no DNA. The sample yields more than 13,000 distinct CDR3 sequences, of which the top ten take up roughly 2.2%. The V and J genes are TRBV6-5 and TRBJ2-2; TCRdb calls TRBD2, which cannot be checked without DNA. The sample taken for sequencing was peripheral blood. The sequence came from a human donor with an autoimmune cytopenia or autoimmune hepatitis (not recorded which). The CDR3 region is CAISVKLAGTTGELFF.